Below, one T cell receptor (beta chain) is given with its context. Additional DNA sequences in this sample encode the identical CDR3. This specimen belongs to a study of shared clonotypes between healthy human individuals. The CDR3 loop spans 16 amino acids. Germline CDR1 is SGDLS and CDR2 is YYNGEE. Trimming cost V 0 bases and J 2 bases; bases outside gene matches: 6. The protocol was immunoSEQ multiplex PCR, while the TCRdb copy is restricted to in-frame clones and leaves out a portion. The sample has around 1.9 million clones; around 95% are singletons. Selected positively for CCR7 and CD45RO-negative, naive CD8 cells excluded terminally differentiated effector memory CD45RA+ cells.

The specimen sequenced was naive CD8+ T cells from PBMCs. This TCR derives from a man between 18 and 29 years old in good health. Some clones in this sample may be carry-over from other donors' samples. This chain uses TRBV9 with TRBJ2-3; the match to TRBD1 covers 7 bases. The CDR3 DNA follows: TGTGCCAGCAGCGTAGCGGGCAGGGGGATCACAGATACGCAGTATTTT. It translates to CASSVAGRGITDTQYF.